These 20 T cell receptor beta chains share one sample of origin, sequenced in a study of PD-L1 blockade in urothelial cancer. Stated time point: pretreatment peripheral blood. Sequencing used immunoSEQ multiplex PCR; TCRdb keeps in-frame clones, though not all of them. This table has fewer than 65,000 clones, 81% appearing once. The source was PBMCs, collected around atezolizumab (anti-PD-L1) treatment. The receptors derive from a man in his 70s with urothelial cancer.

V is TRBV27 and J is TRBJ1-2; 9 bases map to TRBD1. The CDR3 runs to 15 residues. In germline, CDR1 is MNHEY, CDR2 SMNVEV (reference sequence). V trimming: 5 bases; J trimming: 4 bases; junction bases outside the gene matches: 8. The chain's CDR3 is CASSPRDRAGYGYTF. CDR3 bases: TGTGCCAGCAGTCCCCGGGACAGGGCGGGCTATGGCTACACCTTC.

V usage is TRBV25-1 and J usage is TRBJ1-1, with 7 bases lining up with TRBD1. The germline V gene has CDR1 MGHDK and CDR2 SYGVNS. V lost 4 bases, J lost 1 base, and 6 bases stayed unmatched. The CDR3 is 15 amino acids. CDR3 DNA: TGTGCCAGCAGTGCTTTCCAGGGGGAGAACACTGAAGCTTTCTTT. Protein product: CASSAFQGENTEAFF.

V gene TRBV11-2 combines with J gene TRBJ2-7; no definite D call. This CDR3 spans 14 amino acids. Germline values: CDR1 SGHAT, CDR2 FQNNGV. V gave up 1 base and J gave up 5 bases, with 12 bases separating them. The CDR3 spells CASSLGNQVHEQYF. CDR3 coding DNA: TGTGCCAGCAGCTTAGGTAACCAGGTCCACGAGCAGTACTTC.

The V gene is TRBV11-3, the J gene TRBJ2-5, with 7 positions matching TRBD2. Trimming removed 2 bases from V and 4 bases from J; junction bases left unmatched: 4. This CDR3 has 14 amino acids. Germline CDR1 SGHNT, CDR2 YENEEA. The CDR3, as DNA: TGTGCCAGCAGCTTATGGACGGGAGGAGAGACCCAGTACTTC. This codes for CASSLWTGGETQYF. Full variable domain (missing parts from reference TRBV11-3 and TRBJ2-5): EAGVVQSPRYKIIEKKQPVAFWCNPISGHNTLYWYLQNLGQGPELLIRYENEEAVDDSQLPKDRFSAERLKGVDSTLKIQPAELGDSAVYLCASSLWTGGETQYFGPGTRLLVL.

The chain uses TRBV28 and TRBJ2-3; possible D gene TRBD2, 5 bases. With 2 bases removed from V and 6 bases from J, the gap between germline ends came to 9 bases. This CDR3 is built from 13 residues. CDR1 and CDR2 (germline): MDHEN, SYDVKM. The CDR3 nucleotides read TGTGCCAGCAGTTTAGGGAGAGGGGATACGCAGTATTTT. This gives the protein CASSLGRGDTQYF. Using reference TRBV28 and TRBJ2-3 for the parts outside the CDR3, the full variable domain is DVKVTQSSRYLVKRTGEKVFLECVQDMDHENMFWYRQDPGLGLRLIYFSYDVKMKEKGDIPEGYSVSREKKERFSLILESASTNQTSMYLCASSLGRGDTQYFGPGTRLTVL.

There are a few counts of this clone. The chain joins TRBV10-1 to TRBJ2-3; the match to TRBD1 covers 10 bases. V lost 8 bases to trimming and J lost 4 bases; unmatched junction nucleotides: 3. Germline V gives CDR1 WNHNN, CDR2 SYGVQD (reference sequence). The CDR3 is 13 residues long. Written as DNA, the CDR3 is TGCGCCAGCCCGACAGGGGGCGCAGATACGCAGTATTTT. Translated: CASPTGGADTQYF.

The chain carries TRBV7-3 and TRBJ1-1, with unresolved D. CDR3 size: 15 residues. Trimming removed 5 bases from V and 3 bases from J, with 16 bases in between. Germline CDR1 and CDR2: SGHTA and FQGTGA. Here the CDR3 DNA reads TGTGCCAGCAGCCGCCTGAAGGCAGGTGACACTGAAGCTTTCTTT. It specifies CASSRLKAGDTEAFF.

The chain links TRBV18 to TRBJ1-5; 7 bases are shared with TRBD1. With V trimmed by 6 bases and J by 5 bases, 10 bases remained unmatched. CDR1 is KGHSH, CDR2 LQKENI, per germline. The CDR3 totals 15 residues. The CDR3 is CASSLTGKGDQPQHF. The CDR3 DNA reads TGTGCCAGCTCCTTGACAGGGAAGGGAGATCAGCCCCAGCATTTT.

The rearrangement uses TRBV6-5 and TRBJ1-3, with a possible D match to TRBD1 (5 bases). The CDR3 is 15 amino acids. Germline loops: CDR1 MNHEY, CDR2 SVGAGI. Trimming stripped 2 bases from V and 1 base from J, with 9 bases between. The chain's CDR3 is CASSYDSSSGNTIYF. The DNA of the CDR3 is TGTGCCAGCAGTTACGACAGTTCGTCTGGAAACACCATATATTTT.

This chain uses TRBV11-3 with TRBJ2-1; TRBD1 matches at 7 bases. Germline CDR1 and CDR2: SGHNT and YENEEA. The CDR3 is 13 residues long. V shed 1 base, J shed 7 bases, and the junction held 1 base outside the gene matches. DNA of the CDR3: TGTGCCAGCAGCTTAGCCAGGGGGAATGAGCAGTTCTTC. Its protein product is CASSLARGNEQFF.

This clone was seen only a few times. In nucleotides, the CDR3 is TGCGCCAGCAGCCAGGGGATCCTAGCTAGATCCTACAATGAGCAGTTCTTC. Its protein is CASSQGILARSYNEQFF. This chain links TRBV4-1 with TRBJ2-1; TRBD2 might be the D (5 bases). Germline CDR1 MGHRA, CDR2 YSYEKL. The CDR3 has 17 amino acids. Trimming left V 3 bases short and J 1 base short, with 16 bases between.

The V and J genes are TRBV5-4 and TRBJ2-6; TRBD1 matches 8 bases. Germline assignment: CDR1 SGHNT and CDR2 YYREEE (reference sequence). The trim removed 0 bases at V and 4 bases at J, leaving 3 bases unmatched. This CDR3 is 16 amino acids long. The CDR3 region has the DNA TGTGCCAGCAGCTTGGCAGGGGGCGAGGGGGCCAACGTCCTGACTTTC. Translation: CASSLAGGEGANVLTF.

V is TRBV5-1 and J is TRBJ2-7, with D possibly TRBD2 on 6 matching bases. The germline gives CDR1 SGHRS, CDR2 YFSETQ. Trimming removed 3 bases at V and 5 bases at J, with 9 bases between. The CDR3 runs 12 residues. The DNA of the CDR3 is TGCGCCAGCAGCTCGGCGGGGAACGAGCAGTACTTC. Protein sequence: CASSSAGNEQYF.

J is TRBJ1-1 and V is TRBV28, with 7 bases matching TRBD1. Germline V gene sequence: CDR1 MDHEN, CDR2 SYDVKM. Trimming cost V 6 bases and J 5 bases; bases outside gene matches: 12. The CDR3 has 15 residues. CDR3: CASRPTGINFTEAFF. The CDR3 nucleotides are TGTGCCAGCAGGCCGACAGGGATAAATTTTACTGAAGCTTTCTTT.

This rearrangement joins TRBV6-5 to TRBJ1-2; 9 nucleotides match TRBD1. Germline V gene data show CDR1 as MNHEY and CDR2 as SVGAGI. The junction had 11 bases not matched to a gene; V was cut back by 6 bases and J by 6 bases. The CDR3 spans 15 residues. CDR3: CASRFPPGQGNGYTF. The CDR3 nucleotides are TGTGCCAGCAGATTTCCTCCGGGACAGGGAAATGGCTACACCTTC.

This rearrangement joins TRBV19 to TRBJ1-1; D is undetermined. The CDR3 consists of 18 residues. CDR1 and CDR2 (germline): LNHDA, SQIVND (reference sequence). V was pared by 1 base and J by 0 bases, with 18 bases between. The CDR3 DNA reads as TGTGCCAGTAGTATAGCGAGGCAGCTGATGAGGATGAACACTGAAGCTTTCTTT. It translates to CASSIARQLMRMNTEAFF.

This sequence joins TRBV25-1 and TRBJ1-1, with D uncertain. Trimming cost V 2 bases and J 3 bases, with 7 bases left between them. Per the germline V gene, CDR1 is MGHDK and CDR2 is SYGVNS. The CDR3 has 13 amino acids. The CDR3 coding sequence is TGTGCCAGCAGTGAACTTGAGGACACTGAAGCTTTCTTT. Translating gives CASSELEDTEAFF.

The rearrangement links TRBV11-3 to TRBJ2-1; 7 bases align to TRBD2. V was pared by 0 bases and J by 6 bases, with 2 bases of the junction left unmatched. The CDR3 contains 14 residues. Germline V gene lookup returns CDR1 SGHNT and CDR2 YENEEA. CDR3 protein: CASSLDTSANEQFF. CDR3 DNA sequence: TGTGCCAGCAGCTTAGATACTAGCGCCAATGAGCAGTTCTTC.

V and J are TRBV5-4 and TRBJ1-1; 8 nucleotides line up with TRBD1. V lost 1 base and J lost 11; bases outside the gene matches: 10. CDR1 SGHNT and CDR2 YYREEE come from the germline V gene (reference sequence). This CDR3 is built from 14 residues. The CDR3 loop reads CASSLQGAVRDAFF. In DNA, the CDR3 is TGTGCCAGCAGCTTGCAGGGGGCGGTGCGGGATGCTTTCTTT.

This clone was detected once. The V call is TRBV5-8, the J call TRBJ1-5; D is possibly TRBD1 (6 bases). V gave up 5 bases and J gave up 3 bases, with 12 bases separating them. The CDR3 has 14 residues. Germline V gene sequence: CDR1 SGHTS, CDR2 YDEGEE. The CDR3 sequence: CASRPGGPNQPQHF. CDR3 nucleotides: TGTGCCAGCAGACCCGGGGGGCCCAATCAGCCCCAGCATTTT. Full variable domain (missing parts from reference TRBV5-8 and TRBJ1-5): EAGVTQSPTHLIKTRGQQATLRCSPISGHTSVYWYQQALGLGLQFLLWYDEGEERNRGNFPPRFSGRQFPNYSSELNVNALELEDSALYLCASRPGGPNQPQHFGDGTRLSIL.